These 15 T cell receptor beta chains were sequenced from one sample in a study of shared clonotypes between healthy human individuals. TCRdb keeps only in-frame clones here, not all; method: immunoSEQ multiplex PCR. The sample includes about 800,000 clones, roughly 96% of them seen just once. Selected positively for CCR7 and CD45RO-negative, naive CD8 cells excluded terminally differentiated effector memory CD45RA+ cells. The sample comprised naive CD8+ T cells sorted from blood. The receptors shown here come from a man aged 25 to 40 in good health.

Comments on this clone: In the same sample, other DNA sequences code for this CDR3. The chain carries TRBV7-9 and TRBJ2-7; 10 bases are shared with TRBD2. The CDR3 consists of 14 residues. J lost 4 bases, V lost 4 bases, and 4 bases had no gene match. CDR1 SEHNR and CDR2 FQNEAQ come from the germline V gene (reference sequence). The CDR3 DNA reads TGTGCCAGCAGCTCTAGCGGGAGAGGGTACGAGCAGTACTTC. Protein sequence: CASSSSGRGYEQYF.

J is TRBJ2-7 and V is TRBV27; no firm D call. The V and J ends lost 8 bases and 0 bases respectively, with 14 bases between them. Germline V gene sequence: CDR1 MNHEY, CDR2 SMNVEV (reference sequence). The CDR3 length is 14 residues. This CDR3 is CASSLGFTSYEQYF. Written as DNA, the CDR3 is TGTGCCAGCTCGCTCGGATTTACCTCCTACGAGCAGTACTTC.

This rearrangement joins TRBV27 to TRBJ2-1; D remains ambiguous. The length of the CDR3 is 11 residues. Germline loops: CDR1 MNHEY, CDR2 SMNVEV (reference sequence). The germline V and J ends were trimmed by 8 bases and 8 bases, with 10 bases remaining between them. DNA of the CDR3: TGTGCCAGCGCAAAAGGGTATGAGCAGTTCTTC. It specifies CASAKGYEQFF.

The V call is TRBV30, the J call TRBJ2-1; 9 nucleotides align to TRBD2. V lost 5 bases and J lost 6; bases outside the gene matches: 8. Germline V gene sequence: CDR1 GTSNPN, CDR2 SVGIG (reference sequence). The CDR3 runs 14 residues. The CDR3 DNA reads TGTGCCTGGTGGGGGACACTAGCGGGCAATGAGCAGTTCTTC. It is translated as CAWWGTLAGNEQFF. The full variable domain, its missing parts supplied by reference TRBV30 and TRBJ2-1, is SQTIHQWPATLVQPVGSPLSLECTVEGTSNPNLYWYRQAAGRGLQLLFYSVGIGQISSEVPQNLSASRPQDRQFILSSKKLLLSDSGFYLCAWWGTLAGNEQFFGPGTRLTVL.

The chain is built from TRBV4-1 and TRBJ1-3; no reliable D call. The CDR3 runs to 13 residues. Germline-derived CDR1 and CDR2 are MGHRA and YSYEKL. Trimming cost V 4 bases and J 2 bases, with 6 bases left between them. The CDR3 reads CASSPETGNTIYF. The CDR3 nucleotides are TGCGCCAGCAGCCCAGAAACTGGAAACACCATATATTTT.

This chain links TRBV5-5 with TRBJ2-2; 8 bases are shared with TRBD2. Unmatched junction bases numbered 12, after V lost 1 base and J lost 10 bases. Looked up from germline, CDR1 is SGHKS and CDR2 is YYEKEE (reference sequence). CDR3 size: 16 residues. The DNA for the CDR3 is TGTGCCAGCAGCTTGCCCCTGACAGCGGGGGTAGCGGAGCTGTTTTTT. Its protein product is CASSLPLTAGVAELFF.

The genes are TRBV7-9 and TRBJ2-3; 13 bases line up with TRBD2. This CDR3 comprises 19 residues. In germline, CDR1 is SEHNR, CDR2 FQNEAQ (reference sequence). The ends lost 4 bases at V and 3 bases at J; junction bases unmatched: 13. The CDR3 sequence: CASSSGLAGPHGRTDTQYF. CDR3 nucleotides: TGTGCCAGCAGCTCGGGACTAGCGGGACCCCATGGGAGGACAGATACGCAGTATTTT.

The chain combines TRBV5-1 with TRBJ2-1; 9 bases line up with TRBD2. Per germline, CDR1 SGHRS and CDR2 YFSETQ. V lost 3 bases, J lost 6 bases, and 7 bases stayed unmatched. This CDR3 contains 15 residues. The CDR3 DNA follows: TGCGCCAGCAGCTGGGGACTAGCAGTCCTCAATGAGCAGTTCTTC. Amino acids: CASSWGLAVLNEQFF.

CDR3 residues: CSVVRGSTEAFF. In DNA form, the CDR3 reads TGCAGCGTTGTCAGGGGTTCCACTGAAGCTTTCTTT. The rearrangement joins TRBV29-1 to TRBJ1-1; tentative D call: TRBD1 (6 bases). Germline lookup yields CDR1 SQVTM and CDR2 ANQGSEA. Trimming removed 4 bases at V and 4 bases at J, with 10 bases between. This CDR3 has 12 amino acids.

The chain uses TRBV18 and TRBJ2-1, with TRBD2 matching over 7 bases. Germline lookup yields CDR1 KGHSH and CDR2 LQKENI. The junction had 9 bases not matched to a gene; V was cut back by 6 bases and J by 4 bases. The length of the CDR3 is 15 residues. The CDR3 loop reads CASSQPGLQYNEQFF. The DNA of the CDR3 is TGTGCCAGCTCGCAACCGGGACTACAATACAATGAGCAGTTCTTC. Using reference TRBV18 and TRBJ2-1 for the parts outside the CDR3, the full variable domain is NAGVMQNPRHLVRRRGQEARLRCSPMKGHSHVYWYRQLPEEGLKFMVYLQKENIIDESGMPKERFSAEFPKEGPSILRIQQVVRGDSAAYFCASSQPGLQYNEQFFGPGTRLTVL.

This sequence joins TRBV6-5 and TRBJ1-2, with D possibly TRBD1 on 6 matching bases. The length of the CDR3 is 15 residues. Germline assignment: CDR1 MNHEY and CDR2 SVGAGI. Trimming pared 0 bases from V and 7 bases from J, leaving 15 bases between. CDR3 in amino acids: CASSYSGGYRVGYTF. In DNA, the CDR3 is TGTGCCAGCAGTTACTCGGGGGGGTACAGGGTTGGCTACACCTTC.

The chain joins TRBV7-9 to TRBJ2-1; the D gene is possibly TRBD2 (5 bases). Trimming left V 1 base short and J 4 bases short, with 14 bases between. Germline V gene sequence: CDR1 SEHNR, CDR2 FQNEAQ (reference sequence). This CDR3 contains 16 residues. CDR3 DNA: TGTGCCAGCAGCTTAGACGCGGGTTTCCCATACAATGAGCAGTTCTTC. As protein: CASSLDAGFPYNEQFF.

Of note for this clone: Distinct nucleotide sequences in the sample also encode this CDR3. The chain uses TRBV27 and TRBJ2-7; TRBD1 matches at 8 bases. This CDR3 comprises 13 residues. With V trimmed by 3 bases and J by 5 bases, 3 bases remained unmatched. CDR1 and CDR2 (germline): MNHEY, SMNVEV (reference sequence). CDR3 coding DNA: TGTGCCAGCAGTTTCGGACAGGGTAACGAGCAGTACTTC. Amino acids: CASSFGQGNEQYF.

In the case of this clone: Other DNA variants within this sample encode the same CDR3. The chain is built from TRBV18 and TRBJ2-7; D may be TRBD1 (5 bases). CDR1 KGHSH and CDR2 LQKENI come from the germline V gene. This CDR3 spans 13 amino acids. Trimming took 3 bases from V and 2 from J, leaving 8 bases between them. Here the CDR3 reads CASSPRDTYEQYF. CDR3 coding DNA: TGTGCCAGCTCACCCAGGGATACCTACGAGCAGTACTTC.

This clone showed up just once. The rearrangement uses TRBV29-1 and TRBJ2-5, with 8 positions matching TRBD2. CDR1 SQVTM and CDR2 ANQGSEA come from the germline V gene. The CDR3 length is 16 residues. Unmatched junction bases numbered 12, after V lost 4 bases and J lost 2 bases. The CDR3 DNA sequence: TGCAGCGTTGGTGAGCTGGCGGGAGGTTCTCAAGAGACCCAGTACTTC. Translating it yields CSVGELAGGSQETQYF.